This entry lists 17 T cell receptor beta chains sequenced from one sample in a study of blood T cell repertoires in COVID-19. The table came from immunoSEQ multiplex PCR; TCRdb's copy has only in-frame clones and leaves some out. The sample lists about 200,000 clones; 80% to 95% were seen once. What was sequenced was peripheral blood. The receptor set was obtained from a man aged 50 to 59 with acute or convalescent COVID-19.

This rearrangement joins TRBV25-1 to TRBJ2-3, with TRBD2 matching over 10 bases. Unmatched junction bases numbered 2, after V lost 4 bases and J lost 4 bases. Germline V lookup: CDR1 MGHDK, CDR2 SYGVNS. There are 14 residues in the CDR3. The CDR3 here is CASSVAGGPDTQYF. CDR3 DNA sequence: TGTGCCAGCAGTGTAGCGGGAGGCCCAGATACGCAGTATTTT.

The V gene is TRBV6-6, the J gene TRBJ1-3, with a possible D match to TRBD1 (5 bases). This CDR3 has 16 amino acids. Germline V gives CDR1 MNHNY, CDR2 SVGAGI (reference sequence). V lost 0 bases, J lost 4 bases, and 13 bases lay in between. The CDR3 DNA follows: TGTGCCAGCAGTTACTCAGTTGGGGCAAAGGGAAACACCATATATTTT. Translated: CASSYSVGAKGNTIYF.

The gene calls are TRBV10-1 and TRBJ2-1; 14 bases fit TRBD2. Germline CDR1 and CDR2: WNHNN and SYGVQD (reference sequence). The CDR3 spans 14 residues. Germline trimming cut 4 bases from V and 12 bases from J; bases unmatched to any gene: 5. The CDR3 bases are TGCGCCAGCAGTGGGACTAGCGGGAGGATCGGGCAGTTCTTC. Translated, it gives CASSGTSGRIGQFF.

This CDR3 reads CAWSVGGRETQYF. In DNA form, the CDR3 reads TGTGCCTGGAGTGTCGGAGGGAGGGAGACCCAGTACTTC. The chain couples TRBV30 to TRBJ2-5; weak D call: TRBD2 (6 bases). Trimming shortened V by 0 bases and J by 5 bases, and 10 bases separated the two germline ends. Germline CDR1 is GTSNPN and CDR2 is SVGIG (reference sequence). The CDR3 has 13 residues.

The chain couples TRBV9 to TRBJ2-1; 13 bases line up with TRBD2. The CDR3 contains 15 residues. Germline loops: CDR1 SGDLS, CDR2 YYNGEE. The trim removed 2 bases at V and 9 bases at J, leaving 5 bases unmatched. CDR3: CASSVSGTSGTEQFF. The CDR3 region has the DNA TGTGCCAGCAGCGTCTCTGGGACTAGCGGGACTGAGCAGTTCTTC.

J is TRBJ1-1 and V is TRBV9, with D tentatively TRBD1 (5 bases). The germline CDR1 and CDR2 sequences are SGDLS and YYNGEE. The CDR3 runs to 15 residues. Trimming shortened V by 0 bases and J by 5 bases, and 14 bases separated the two germline ends. CDR3 in amino acids: CASSVGLGGSTEAFF. CDR3 nucleotides: TGTGCCAGCAGCGTAGGACTCGGGGGGAGTACTGAAGCTTTCTTT. Supplemented by reference TRBV9 and TRBJ1-1, the full variable domain reads DSGVTQTPKHLITATGQRVTLRCSPRSGDLSVYWYQQSLDQGLQFLIQYYNGEERAKGNILERFSAQQFPDLHSELNLSSLELGDSALYFCASSVGLGGSTEAFFGQGTRLTVV.

The chain has TRBV11-2 and TRBJ2-1; 7 nucleotides align to TRBD2. CDR3 length: 14 amino acids. Germline V lookup: CDR1 SGHAT, CDR2 FQNNGV. The V segment lost 3 bases and the J segment 8 bases; nucleotides outside the gene matches: 7. The DNA for the CDR3 is TGTGCCAGCAGCTTGGTTGGGAGGGTGGATGAGCAGTTCTTC. Its protein product is CASSLVGRVDEQFF.

The chain is built from TRBV19 and TRBJ2-2; 8 bases line up with TRBD2. The CDR3 runs to 19 residues. With 4 bases clipped from V and 0 bases from J, the junction kept 13 bases outside the gene matches. Germline-derived CDR1 and CDR2 are LNHDA and SQIVND (reference sequence). The CDR3 region has the DNA TGTGCCAGTAGTAACCCCAGGCTAGCGGGCAACTCGAACACCGGGGAGCTGTTTTTT. This translates into CASSNPRLAGNSNTGELFF.

The V call is TRBV7-2, the J call TRBJ1-3; no firm D call. CDR1 and CDR2 (germline): SGHTA, FQGNSA. Trimming removed 0 bases at V and 2 bases at J, with 8 bases between. The CDR3 loop spans 15 amino acids. CDR3 sequence (DNA): TGTGCCAGCAGCTTAGCGCCGGCGGCTGGAAACACCATATATTTT. Amino acid sequence: CASSLAPAAGNTIYF. Full variable domain (rest looked up from reference TRBV7-2 and TRBJ1-3): GAGVSQSPSNKVTEKGKDVELRCDPISGHTALYWYRQSLGQGLEFLIYFQGNSAPDKSGLPSDRFSAERTGGSVSTLTIQRTQQEDSAVYLCASSLAPAAGNTIYFGEGSWLTVV.

The chain links TRBV6-5 to TRBJ2-7, with D perhaps TRBD2 (5 bases). This CDR3 is built from 13 residues. Germline V lookup: CDR1 MNHEY, CDR2 SVGAGI. Trimming stripped 5 bases from V and 7 bases from J, with 15 bases between. CDR3 amino acids: CASSPLGDFEQYF. The CDR3 nucleotides read TGTGCCAGCAGTCCCCTCGGGGATTTTGAGCAGTACTTC.

The count of this clone is one. The chain recombines TRBV14 with TRBJ1-2; TRBD1 might be the D (5 bases). CDR1 is SGHDN, CDR2 FVKESK, per germline. The CDR3 totals 13 residues. Deletions cut 4 bases from V and 4 bases from J, with 10 bases between. CDR3 DNA sequence: TGTGCCAGCAGCCCGGGGGTGATCTATGGCTACACCTTC. Protein product: CASSPGVIYGYTF.

CDR3 sequence (DNA): TGTGCCATCAGGGACGTCTCCGGGCGGGGCAACAATGAGCAGTTCTTC. It yields the protein CAIRDVSGRGNNEQFF. The chain couples TRBV10-3 to TRBJ2-1, with a tentative D call TRBD2 (6 bases). Looked up from germline, CDR1 is ENHRY and CDR2 is SYGVKD. This CDR3 has 16 residues. V lost 6 bases and J lost 5, with 20 bases in between.

About this clone itself: Other DNA sequences in this specimen translate into the identical CDR3. This chain links TRBV19 with TRBJ2-6, with D maybe TRBD1 (6 bases). V lost 5 bases to trimming and J lost 0 bases, with 8 bases between them. CDR1 is LNHDA, CDR2 SQIVND, per germline (reference sequence). The CDR3 extends over 15 amino acids. The DNA of the CDR3 is TGTGCCAGTAGTCCGGACAGCTCTGGGGCCAACGTCCTGACTTTC. Translating it yields CASSPDSSGANVLTF. The whole variable domain, filled in from reference TRBV19 and TRBJ2-6, reads DGGITQSPKYLFRKEGQNVTLSCEQNLNHDAMYWYRQDPGQGLRLIYYSQIVNDFQKGDIAEGYSVSREKKESFPLTVTSAQKNPTAFYLCASSPDSSGANVLTFGAGSRLTVL.

This sequence joins TRBV10-3 and TRBJ2-7, with a possible D match to TRBD1 (6 bases). The CDR3 contains 14 residues. The V and J ends lost 2 bases and 0 bases respectively, with 8 bases between them. Germline lookup yields CDR1 ENHRY and CDR2 SYGVKD. This CDR3 reads CAISEQDSSYEQYV. CDR3 coding DNA: TGTGCCATCAGTGAGCAGGACAGCTCCTACGAGCAGTACGTC.

This CDR3 is CASSLSYRDEKLFF. The DNA for the CDR3 is TGCGCCAGCAGCCTTTCCTACAGGGATGAAAAACTGTTTTTT. The J gene is TRBJ1-4, the V gene TRBV5-1; TRBD1 might be the D (6 bases). CDR3 length: 14 amino acids. The germline V gene has CDR1 SGHRS and CDR2 YFSETQ. V was shortened by 4 bases and J by 6 bases, with 13 bases between the two germline ends.

V gene TRBV5-1 combines with J gene TRBJ2-1; D possibly corresponds to TRBD2 (5 bases). Germline values: CDR1 SGHRS, CDR2 YFSETQ. The V gene lost 0 bases and the J gene lost 5 bases, with 12 bases spanning the gap. This CDR3 spans 15 amino acids. This CDR3 reads CASSLDPGSNNEQFF. DNA for the CDR3: TGCGCCAGCAGCTTGGATCCGGGATCCAACAATGAGCAGTTCTTC.

This clone appeared a single time. The chain has TRBV19 and TRBJ2-2; D may be TRBD1 (7 bases). CDR3 size: 15 residues. CDR1 and CDR2 from the germline V gene are LNHDA and SQIVND (reference sequence). Trimming took off 7 bases at V and 1 base at J, with 13 bases between the two ends. The CDR3, as DNA: TGTGCCAGTAATCCCCAGGGGGGGAACACCGGGGAGCTGTTTTTT. Translating it yields CASNPQGGNTGELFF.